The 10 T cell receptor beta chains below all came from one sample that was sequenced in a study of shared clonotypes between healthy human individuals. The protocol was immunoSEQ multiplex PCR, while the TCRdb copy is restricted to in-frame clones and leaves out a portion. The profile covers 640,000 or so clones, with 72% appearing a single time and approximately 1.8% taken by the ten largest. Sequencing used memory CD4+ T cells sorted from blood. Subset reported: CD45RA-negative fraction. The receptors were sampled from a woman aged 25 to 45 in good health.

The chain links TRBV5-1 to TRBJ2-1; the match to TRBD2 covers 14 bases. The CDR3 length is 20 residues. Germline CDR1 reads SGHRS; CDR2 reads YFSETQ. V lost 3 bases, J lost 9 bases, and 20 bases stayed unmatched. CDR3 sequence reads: CASSSLGTGTSGSFRGEQFF. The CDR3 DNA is TGCGCCAGCAGCTCCCTCGGGACAGGGACTAGCGGGAGTTTCAGGGGTGAGCAGTTCTTC.

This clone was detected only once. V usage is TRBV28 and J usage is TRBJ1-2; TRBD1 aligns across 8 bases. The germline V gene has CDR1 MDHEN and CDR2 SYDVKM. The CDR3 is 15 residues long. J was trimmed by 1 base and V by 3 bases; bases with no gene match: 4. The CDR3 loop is CASSFMGQDNYGYTF. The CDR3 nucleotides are TGTGCCAGCAGTTTTATGGGACAGGATAACTATGGCTACACCTTC.

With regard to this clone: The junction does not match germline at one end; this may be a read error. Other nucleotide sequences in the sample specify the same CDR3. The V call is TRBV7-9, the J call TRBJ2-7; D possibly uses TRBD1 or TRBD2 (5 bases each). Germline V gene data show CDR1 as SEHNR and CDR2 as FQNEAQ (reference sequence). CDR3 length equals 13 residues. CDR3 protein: CASSLAWGYEQYF. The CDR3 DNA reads TGTGCCAGCAGTTTAGCTTGGGGGTACGAGCAGTACTTC.

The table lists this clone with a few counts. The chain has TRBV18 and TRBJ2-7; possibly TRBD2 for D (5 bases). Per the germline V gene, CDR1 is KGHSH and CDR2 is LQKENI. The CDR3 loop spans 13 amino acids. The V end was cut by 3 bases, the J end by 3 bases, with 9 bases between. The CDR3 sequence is CASSPNEGYEQYF. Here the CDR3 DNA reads TGTGCCAGCTCACCGAATGAGGGCTACGAGCAGTACTTC.

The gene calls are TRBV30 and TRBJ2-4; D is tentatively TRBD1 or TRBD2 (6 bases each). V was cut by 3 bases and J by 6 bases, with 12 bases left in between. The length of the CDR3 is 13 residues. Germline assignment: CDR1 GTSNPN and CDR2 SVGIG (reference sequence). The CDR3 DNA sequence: TGTGCCTGGAGGGAGGGGGTAGGAAACATTCAGTACTTC. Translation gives CAWREGVGNIQYF.

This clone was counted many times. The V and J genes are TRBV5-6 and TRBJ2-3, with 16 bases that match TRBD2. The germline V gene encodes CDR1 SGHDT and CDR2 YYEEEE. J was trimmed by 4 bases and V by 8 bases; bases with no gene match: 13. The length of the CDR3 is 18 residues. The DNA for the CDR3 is TGTGCCAGTCAACCGGGACTAGCGGGAGGGCCGCGGGCAGATACGCAGTATTTT. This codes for CASQPGLAGGPRADTQYF.

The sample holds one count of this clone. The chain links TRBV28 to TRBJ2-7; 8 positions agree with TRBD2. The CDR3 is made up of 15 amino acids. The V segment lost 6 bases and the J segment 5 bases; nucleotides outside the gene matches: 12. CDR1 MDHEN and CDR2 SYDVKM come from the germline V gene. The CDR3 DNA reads TGTGCCAGCAGAACCACGGGAGGGCCTTCGAACGAGCAGTACTTC. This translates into CASRTTGGPSNEQYF.

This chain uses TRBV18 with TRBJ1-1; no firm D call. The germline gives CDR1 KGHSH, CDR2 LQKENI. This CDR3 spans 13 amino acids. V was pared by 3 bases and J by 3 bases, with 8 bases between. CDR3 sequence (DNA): TGTGCCAGCTCACCTTGGGAGGACACTGAAGCTTTCTTT. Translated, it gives CASSPWEDTEAFF. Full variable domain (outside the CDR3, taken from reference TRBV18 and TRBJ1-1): NAGVMQNPRHLVRRRGQEARLRCSPMKGHSHVYWYRQLPEEGLKFMVYLQKENIIDESGMPKERFSAEFPKEGPSILRIQQVVRGDSAAYFCASSPWEDTEAFFGQGTRLTVV.

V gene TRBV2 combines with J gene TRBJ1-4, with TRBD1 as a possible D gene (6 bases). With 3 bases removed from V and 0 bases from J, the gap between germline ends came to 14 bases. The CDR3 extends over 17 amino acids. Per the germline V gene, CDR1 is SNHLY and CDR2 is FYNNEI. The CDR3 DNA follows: TGTGCCAGCAGTGACCAGGGGCTGGGGGCAACTAATGAAAAACTGTTTTTT. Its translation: CASSDQGLGATNEKLFF. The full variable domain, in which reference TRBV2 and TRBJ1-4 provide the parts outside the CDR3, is EPEVTQTPSHQVTQMGQEVILRCVPISNHLYFYWYRQILGQKVEFLVSFYNNEISEKSEIFDDQFSVERPDGSNFTLKIRSTKLEDSAMYFCASSDQGLGATNEKLFFGSGTQLSVL.

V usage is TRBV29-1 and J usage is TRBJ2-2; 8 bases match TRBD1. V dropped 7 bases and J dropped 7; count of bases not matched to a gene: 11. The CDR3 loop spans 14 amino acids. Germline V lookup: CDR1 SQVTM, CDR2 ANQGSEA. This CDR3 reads CSAGPQGANGELFF. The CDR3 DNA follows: TGCAGCGCCGGACCCCAGGGGGCGAACGGGGAGCTGTTTTTT.